The source of this T cell receptor (beta chain) is a study of beta chain features in type 1 diabetes. Findings and limits, study-wide: All four CD4+ subsets of Type 1 diabetes patients contained TCRB CDR3s that were moderately but significantly shorter.

The study reverse transcribed the entire isolated RNA, so it sequenced expressed TCRB transcripts. Sequenced by immunoSEQ multiplex PCR; TCRdb stores in-frame clones only, minus some. Here the sample spans 93,000 or so clones, approximately 30% being singletons. The CDR3 has 13 residues. Trimming stripped 3 bases from V and 5 bases from J, with 11 bases between. Germline V gene lookup returns CDR1 SGDLS and CDR2 YYNGEE. About this clone: Its antigen remains unknown.

The chain is built from TRBV9 and TRBJ2-5; weak D call: TRBD2 (6 bases). Sequencing used central memory CD4+ T cells from blood. The sequence was collected from a woman between 18 and 29 years old with type 1 diabetes. Here the CDR3 DNA reads TGTGCCAGCAGCGCGGGAGCCTGGGAGACCCAGTACTTC. This encodes CASSAGAWETQYF.